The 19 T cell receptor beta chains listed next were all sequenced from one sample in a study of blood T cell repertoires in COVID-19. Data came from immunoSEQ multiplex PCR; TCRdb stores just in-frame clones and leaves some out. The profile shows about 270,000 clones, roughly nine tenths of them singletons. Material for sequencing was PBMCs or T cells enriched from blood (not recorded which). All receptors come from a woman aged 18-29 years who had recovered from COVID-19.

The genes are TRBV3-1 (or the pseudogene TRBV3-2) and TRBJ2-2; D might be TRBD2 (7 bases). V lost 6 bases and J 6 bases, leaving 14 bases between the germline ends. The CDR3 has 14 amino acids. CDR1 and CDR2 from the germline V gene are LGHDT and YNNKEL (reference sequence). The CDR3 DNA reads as TGTGCCAGCAGTGATACAGGGAGGGCCGGGGAGCTGTTTTTT. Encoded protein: CASSDTGRAGELFF.

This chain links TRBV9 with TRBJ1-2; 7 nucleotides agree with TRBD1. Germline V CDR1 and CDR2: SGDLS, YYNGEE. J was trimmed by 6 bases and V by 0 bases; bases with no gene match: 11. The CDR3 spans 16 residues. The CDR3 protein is CASSVGVGRGIHGYTF. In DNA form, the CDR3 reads TGTGCCAGCAGCGTAGGGGTGGGCAGGGGGATCCATGGCTACACCTTC.

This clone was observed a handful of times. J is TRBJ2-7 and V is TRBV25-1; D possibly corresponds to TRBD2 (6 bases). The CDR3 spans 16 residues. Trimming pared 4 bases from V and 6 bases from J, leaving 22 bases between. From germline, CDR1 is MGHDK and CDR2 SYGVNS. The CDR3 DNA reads TGTGCCAGCAGTGTCTTCTCCCCGGGACTTAAGGCCGAGCAGTACTTC. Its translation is CASSVFSPGLKAEQYF.

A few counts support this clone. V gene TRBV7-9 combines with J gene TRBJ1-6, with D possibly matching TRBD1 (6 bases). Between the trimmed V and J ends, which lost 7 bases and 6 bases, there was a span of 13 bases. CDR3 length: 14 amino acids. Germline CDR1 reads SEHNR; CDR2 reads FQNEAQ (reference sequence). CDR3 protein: CASNDVGGNSPLHF. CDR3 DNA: TGTGCCAGCAACGACGTAGGGGGTAATTCACCCCTCCACTTT. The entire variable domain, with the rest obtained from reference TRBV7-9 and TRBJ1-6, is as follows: DTGVSQNPRHKITKRGQNVTFRCDPISEHNRLYWYRQTLGQGPEFLTYFQNEAQLEKSRLLSDRFSAERPKGSFSTLEIQRTEQGDSAMYLCASNDVGGNSPLHFGNGTRLTVT.

CDR3 bases: TGCGCCAGCGGTCAGTTGCAAGAGACCCAGTACTTC. Its translation: CASGQLQETQYF. The genes are TRBV5-1 and TRBJ2-5; D uncertain. V was trimmed by 7 bases and J by 2 bases, leaving 9 bases between them. The length of the CDR3 is 12 residues. CDR1 and CDR2 (germline): SGHRS, YFSETQ.

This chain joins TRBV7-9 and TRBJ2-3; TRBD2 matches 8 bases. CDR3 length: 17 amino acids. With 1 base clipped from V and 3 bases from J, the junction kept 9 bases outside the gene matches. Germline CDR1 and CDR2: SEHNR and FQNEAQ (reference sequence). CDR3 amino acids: CASSLVGRGGRTDTQYF. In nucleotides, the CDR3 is TGTGCCAGCAGCTTAGTTGGTCGGGGGGGCCGGACAGATACGCAGTATTTT.

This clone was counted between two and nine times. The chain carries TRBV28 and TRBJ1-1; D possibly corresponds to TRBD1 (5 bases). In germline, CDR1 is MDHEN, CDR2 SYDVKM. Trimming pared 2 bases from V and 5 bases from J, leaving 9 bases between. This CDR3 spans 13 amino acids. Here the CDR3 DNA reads TGTGCCAGCAGTTTAGGGACTATAACTGAAGCTTTCTTT. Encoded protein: CASSLGTITEAFF.

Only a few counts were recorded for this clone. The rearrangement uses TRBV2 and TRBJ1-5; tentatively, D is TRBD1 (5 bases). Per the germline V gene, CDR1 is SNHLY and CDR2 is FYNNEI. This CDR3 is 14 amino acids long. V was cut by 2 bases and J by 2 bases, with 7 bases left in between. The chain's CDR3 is CASSEQGGNQPQHF. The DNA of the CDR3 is TGTGCCAGCAGTGAACAGGGTGGCAATCAGCCCCAGCATTTT.

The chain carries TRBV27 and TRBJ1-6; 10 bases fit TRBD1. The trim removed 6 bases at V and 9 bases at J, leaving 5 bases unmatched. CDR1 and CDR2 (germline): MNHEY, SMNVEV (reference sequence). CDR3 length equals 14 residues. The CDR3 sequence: CASRLTGGLSPLHF. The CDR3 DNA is TGTGCCAGCAGGTTGACAGGGGGCCTTTCACCCCTCCACTTT.

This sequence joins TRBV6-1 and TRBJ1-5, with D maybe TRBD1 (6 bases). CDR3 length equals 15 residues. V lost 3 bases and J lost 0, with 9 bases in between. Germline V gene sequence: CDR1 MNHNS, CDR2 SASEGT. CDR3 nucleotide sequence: TGTGCCAGCAGTGAGGACAGCTATAGCAATCAGCCCCAGCATTTT. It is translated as CASSEDSYSNQPQHF.

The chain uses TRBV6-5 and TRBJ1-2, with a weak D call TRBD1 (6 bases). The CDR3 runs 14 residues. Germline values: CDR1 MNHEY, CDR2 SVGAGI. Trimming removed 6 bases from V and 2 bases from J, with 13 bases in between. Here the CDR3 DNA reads TGTGCCAGCAGCAGGGGAGGGGAAAACTATGGCTACACCTTC. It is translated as CASSRGGENYGYTF.

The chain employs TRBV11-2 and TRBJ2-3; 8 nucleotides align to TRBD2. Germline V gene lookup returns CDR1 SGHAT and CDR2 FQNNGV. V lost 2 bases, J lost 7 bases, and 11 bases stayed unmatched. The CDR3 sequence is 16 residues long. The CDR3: CASSLPGGLSGNTQYF. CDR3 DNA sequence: TGTGCCAGCAGCTTACCGGGAGGGCTAAGTGGAAATACGCAGTATTTT.

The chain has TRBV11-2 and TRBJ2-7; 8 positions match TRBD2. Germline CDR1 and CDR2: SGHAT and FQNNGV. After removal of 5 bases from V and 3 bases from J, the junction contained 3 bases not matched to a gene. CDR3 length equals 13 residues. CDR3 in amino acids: CASSNSGIYEQYF. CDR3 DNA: TGTGCCAGCAGCAATAGCGGGATCTACGAGCAGTACTTC.

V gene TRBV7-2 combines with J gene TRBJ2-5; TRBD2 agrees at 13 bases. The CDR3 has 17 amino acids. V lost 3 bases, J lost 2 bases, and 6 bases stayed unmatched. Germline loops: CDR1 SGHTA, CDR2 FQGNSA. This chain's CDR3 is CASSFGLAGVRQETQYF. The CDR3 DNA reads TGTGCCAGCAGCTTCGGACTAGCGGGGGTAAGGCAAGAGACCCAGTACTTC.

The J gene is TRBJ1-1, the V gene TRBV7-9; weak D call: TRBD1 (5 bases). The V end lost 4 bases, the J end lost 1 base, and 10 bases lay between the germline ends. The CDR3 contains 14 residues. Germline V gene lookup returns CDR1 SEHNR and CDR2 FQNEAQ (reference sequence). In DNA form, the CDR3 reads TGTGCCAGCAGCTCGCAGGGAACGAACACTGAAGCTTTCTTT. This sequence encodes CASSSQGTNTEAFF.

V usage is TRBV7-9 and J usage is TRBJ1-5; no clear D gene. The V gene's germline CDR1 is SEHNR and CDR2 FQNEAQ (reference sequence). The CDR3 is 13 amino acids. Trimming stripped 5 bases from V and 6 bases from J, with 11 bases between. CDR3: CASSPGDGQPQHF. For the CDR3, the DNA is TGTGCCAGCAGCCCGGGAGACGGTCAGCCCCAGCATTTT. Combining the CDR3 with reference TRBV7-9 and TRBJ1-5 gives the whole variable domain DTGVSQNPRHKITKRGQNVTFRCDPISEHNRLYWYRQTLGQGPEFLTYFQNEAQLEKSRLLSDRFSAERPKGSFSTLEIQRTEQGDSAMYLCASSPGDGQPQHFGDGTRLSIL.

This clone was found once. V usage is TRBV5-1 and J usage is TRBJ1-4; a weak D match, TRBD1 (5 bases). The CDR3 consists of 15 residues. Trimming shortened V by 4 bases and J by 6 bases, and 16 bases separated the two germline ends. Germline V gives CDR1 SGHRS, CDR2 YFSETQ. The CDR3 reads CASSTGGSADEKLFF. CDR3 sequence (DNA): TGCGCCAGCAGCACCGGGGGGTCCGCCGATGAAAAACTGTTTTTT.

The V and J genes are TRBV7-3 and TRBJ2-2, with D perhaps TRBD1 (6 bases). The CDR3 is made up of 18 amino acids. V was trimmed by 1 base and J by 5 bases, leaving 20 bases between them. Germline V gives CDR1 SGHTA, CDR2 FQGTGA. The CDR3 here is CASSLMGAGAGRTGELFF. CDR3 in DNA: TGTGCCAGCAGCTTAATGGGTGCAGGGGCAGGGCGGACCGGGGAGCTGTTTTTT.

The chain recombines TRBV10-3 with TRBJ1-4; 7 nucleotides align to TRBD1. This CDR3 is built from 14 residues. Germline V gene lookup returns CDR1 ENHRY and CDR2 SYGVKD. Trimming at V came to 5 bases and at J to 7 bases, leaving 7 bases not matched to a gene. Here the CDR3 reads CAISNRGPGEKLFF. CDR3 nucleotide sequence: TGTGCCATCAGTAATAGGGGGCCGGGTGAAAAACTGTTTTTT.